The clone carrying this T cell receptor (beta chain) was found once. Its antigen is as yet unknown. Profiling relied on immunoSEQ multiplex PCR, and the TCRdb table lists in-frame clones only, not all of them. The repertoire has some 45,000 clones, around 80% of them found once; the top ten carry more than 1.4%. These data originate in a study of CD4 T cells in relation to SARS-CoV-2 and coronaviruses. Study context: Crossreactive spike epitopes shared across donors were mapped to their HLA restriction.

Germline V gene sequence: CDR1 MGHRA, CDR2 YSYEKL. The CDR3 runs 16 residues. J was trimmed by 5 bases and V by 0 bases; bases with no gene match: 9. V usage is TRBV4-1 and J usage is TRBJ2-5; the match to TRBD2 covers 7 bases. The receptor comes from an adult with COVID-19. Sequencing was done on a sample of naive CD4+ T cells from PBMCs, cultured in vitro. The sample's subset: naive CD4+ T cells isolated by negative enrichment. CDR3 sequence (DNA): TGCGCCAGCAGCCAAGATCGGGCGGGAGCCGATGAGACCCAGTACTTC. The encoded protein is CASSQDRAGADETQYF.